The T cell receptor beta chain under discussion was sequenced for a study of a mutant IDH1 vaccine in newly diagnosed glioma. Study at large: Vaccination was launched 4-6 weeks after radiotherapy alone, or with temozolomide cycles. Patients previously underwent radiotherapy, temozolomide, or both, and most underwent both. Treated patients were roughly 60% male, about 38% female, mean age roughly 40 years.

To note about this clone: The antigen remains unidentified.

Profiling relied on immunoSEQ multiplex PCR, and the TCRdb table lists in-frame clones only, not all of them. The sample includes around 100,000 clones, nearly 90% of them seen just once. The time point denotes: week 47, end of study. A single vaccine dose contained 300 ug of mutant IDH1 20-mer peptide, and topical imiquimod was used with it. Eight vaccinations were given in weeks 1, 3, 5, 7, 11, 15, 19 and 23. This specimen consisted of PBMCs, obtained from a glioma patient whose treatment included an IDH1 peptide vaccine. The TCR originated in a woman aged 50 to 60 with glioma.

CDR3 DNA: TGTGCCAGCAGCTTCTCCTACAATGAGCAGTTCTTC. Translating it yields CASSFSYNEQFF. The chain recombines TRBV7-9 with TRBJ2-1, with D unclear. This CDR3 is 12 amino acids long. In germline, CDR1 is SEHNR, CDR2 FQNEAQ (reference sequence). V was clipped by 3 bases and J by 0 bases, with 0 bases between them.